The 17 T cell receptor beta chains in this list originate from one sample, sequenced in a study of cytomegalovirus exposure and HLA in healthy donors. It was with 60 Vbeta and 13 Jbeta primers that the PCR ran. Libraries were prepared by immunoSEQ multiplex PCR; TCRdb keeps only in-frame clonotypes and omits some of them. The profile shows 110,000 to 150,000 clones, roughly 65% of them singletons. The material sequenced was PBMCs. All receptors come from a woman in her 30s in good health and CMV-seronegative.

The chain employs TRBV5-1 and TRBJ1-2; D gene uncertain. The germline gives CDR1 SGHRS, CDR2 YFSETQ. The germline V and J ends were trimmed by 4 bases and 7 bases, with 14 bases remaining between them. The CDR3 has 13 residues. The CDR3 sequence is CASSRSVGSGYTF. In DNA form, the CDR3 reads TGCGCCAGCAGCCGGTCGGTCGGGAGTGGCTACACCTTC.

The V and J genes are TRBV7-8 and TRBJ2-7; D gene unclear. Germline V gene lookup returns CDR1 SGHVS and CDR2 FQNEAQ. The CDR3 runs 15 residues. V was shortened by 4 bases and J by 3 bases, with 16 bases between the two germline ends. The CDR3 protein is CASSYPYGRNYEQYF. The DNA for the CDR3 is TGTGCCAGCAGCTACCCTTATGGCAGGAACTACGAGCAGTACTTC. Filled out from reference TRBV7-8 and TRBJ2-7, the complete variable domain reads GAGVSQSPRYKVAKRGQDVALRCDPISGHVSLFWYQQALGQGPEFLTYFQNEAQLDKSGLPSDRFFAERPEGSVSTLKIQRTQQEDSAVYLCASSYPYGRNYEQYFGPGTRLTVT.

The chain combines TRBV2 with TRBJ2-3; perhaps TRBD1 as D (6 bases). Germline V CDR1 and CDR2: SNHLY, FYNNEI. Trimming removed 6 bases from V and 4 bases from J, with 14 bases in between. The CDR3 is made up of 14 amino acids. CDR3 in DNA: TGTGCCAGCAGAAAGGACAGTTCCGCAGATACGCAGTATTTT. Translating gives CASRKDSSADTQYF.

The rearrangement uses TRBV10-3 and TRBJ2-2; maybe TRBD1 (7 bases). CDR3 length: 16 residues. Trimming removed 2 bases from V and 6 bases from J, with 16 bases in between. Germline lookup yields CDR1 ENHRY and CDR2 SYGVKD. The CDR3 protein is CAISEQGGGNAGELFF. CDR3 sequence (DNA): TGTGCCATCAGTGAGCAGGGGGGAGGCAACGCCGGGGAGCTGTTTTTT.

The chain couples TRBV6-4 to TRBJ2-1, with a weak D call TRBD1 (5 bases). Germline CDR1 is MRHNA and CDR2 is SNTAGT. V lost 4 bases, J lost 6 bases, and 13 bases lay in between. This CDR3 spans 14 amino acids. In DNA, the CDR3 is TGTGCCAGCAGTGGAGTTGACAGTCTCAATGAGCAGTTCTTC. Protein product: CASSGVDSLNEQFF.

This chain joins TRBV9 and TRBJ2-1; 9 nucleotides line up with TRBD2. This CDR3 spans 15 amino acids. Looked up from germline, CDR1 is SGDLS and CDR2 is YYNGEE. Trimming took 3 bases from V and 5 from J; bases not matched to a gene: 6. In DNA, the CDR3 is TGTGCCAGCAGCGCCGGACTAGCGAATAACAATGAGCAGTTCTTC. Translating it yields CASSAGLANNNEQFF.

The rearrangement uses TRBV30 and TRBJ2-7, with D possibly TRBD2 on 6 matching bases. Per the germline V gene, CDR1 is GTSNPN and CDR2 is SVGIG (reference sequence). Trimming shortened V by 0 bases and J by 3 bases, and 12 bases separated the two germline ends. The CDR3 spans 14 residues. The CDR3 loop reads CAWSVSGGFYEQYF. CDR3 nucleotide sequence: TGTGCCTGGAGTGTGTCCGGGGGTTTCTACGAGCAGTACTTC.

This chain connects TRBV1 to TRBJ1-1; TRBD1, the table's D call, lacks a check against the DNA. TRBV1 is assigned pseudogene status. CDR3 size: 18 residues. Written as DNA, the CDR3 is TGCACCAGCAGCCAACCTAAGATTCTGGACAGGGGGCTTGCTGAAGCTTTCTTT. Its translation is CTSSQPKILDRGLAEAFF.

The gene calls are TRBV30 and TRBJ2-5; D is possibly TRBD2 (6 bases). The DNA matches TRBJ2-7 better at its end, which makes the J call doubtful. Germline-derived CDR1 and CDR2 are GTSNPN and SVGIG (reference sequence). The CDR3 is made up of 16 amino acids. The DNA of the CDR3 is TGTGCCTGGAGTGCCCCCTGGGGGGAGGCAACCTACGAGCAGTACTTC. Residues: CAWSAPWGEATYEQYF.

The J gene is TRBJ1-2, the V gene TRBV28, with 7 bases lining up with TRBD1. CDR1 is MDHEN, CDR2 SYDVKM, per germline. V lost 10 bases, J lost 4 bases, and 12 bases stayed unmatched. There are 14 residues in the CDR3. CDR3 protein: CATVPGGSGYGYTF. The CDR3 bases are TGTGCCACTGTTCCAGGGGGATCGGGCTATGGCTACACCTTC.

The chain combines TRBV10-2 with TRBJ2-2; D perhaps matches TRBD2 (6 bases). This CDR3 has 13 amino acids. Trimming cost V 8 bases and J 3 bases, with 10 bases left between them. The germline V gene has CDR1 WSHSY and CDR2 SAAADI. This chain's CDR3 is CASRPGDTGELFF. The CDR3 DNA reads as TGCGCCAGCCGGCCGGGGGACACCGGGGAGCTGTTTTTT.

V is TRBV2 and J is TRBJ2-3; 9 bases map to TRBD2. The ends lost 6 bases at V and 4 bases at J; junction bases unmatched: 11. CDR3 length: 16 residues. Germline V lookup: CDR1 SNHLY, CDR2 FYNNEI. CDR3 sequence reads: CASSPFGGGASDTQYF. The CDR3, as DNA: TGTGCCAGCAGCCCGTTCGGCGGGGGGGCTTCAGATACGCAGTATTTT.

The rearrangement links TRBV7-2 to TRBJ2-5, with D tentatively TRBD2 (5 bases). The V gene lost 3 bases and the J gene lost 3 bases, with 8 bases spanning the gap. The CDR3 consists of 13 residues. The germline gives CDR1 SGHTA, CDR2 FQGNSA. This CDR3 is CASSLDGKETQYF. The CDR3 region has the DNA TGTGCCAGCAGCTTGGACGGGAAAGAGACCCAGTACTTC. Looking up the rest from reference TRBV7-2 and TRBJ2-5 gives the full variable domain: GAGVSQSPSNKVTEKGKDVELRCDPISGHTALYWYRQSLGQGLEFLIYFQGNSAPDKSGLPSDRFSAERTGGSVSTLTIQRTQQEDSAVYLCASSLDGKETQYFGPGTRLLVL.

This clone occurred once. The chain recombines TRBV5-4 with TRBJ2-4; 9 bases fit TRBD1. The CDR3 extends over 16 amino acids. With 4 bases clipped from V and 2 bases from J, the junction kept 7 bases outside the gene matches. Per the germline V gene, CDR1 is SGHNT and CDR2 is YYREEE (reference sequence). The DNA of the CDR3 is TGTGCCAGCAGCCCCGGGACAGGGCGGACCAAAAACATTCAGTACTTC. Amino acid sequence: CASSPGTGRTKNIQYF.

This clone appeared a single time. V is TRBV19 and J is TRBJ2-7, with D possibly TRBD1 on 6 matching bases. The CDR3 has 14 residues. The germline CDR1 and CDR2 sequences are LNHDA and SQIVND (reference sequence). V lost 5 bases and J lost 5, with 16 bases in between. CDR3 in DNA: TGTGCCAGTAGTTCCCCAGGGGATACAAACGAGCAGTACTTC. Residues: CASSSPGDTNEQYF.

The chain uses TRBV28 and TRBJ1-5; D not resolved. This CDR3 is 14 amino acids long. Per the germline V gene, CDR1 is MDHEN and CDR2 is SYDVKM. V gave up 2 bases and J gave up 1 base, with 6 bases separating them. The CDR3 is CASSLVVSNQPQHF. In nucleotides, the CDR3 is TGTGCCAGCAGTTTAGTAGTAAGCAATCAGCCCCAGCATTTT.

This chain uses TRBV2 with TRBJ1-2; a possible D gene is TRBD1 (5 bases). Germline V gene data show CDR1 as SNHLY and CDR2 as FYNNEI. V was clipped by 6 bases and J by 2 bases, with 19 bases between them. There are 16 residues in the CDR3. CDR3 in DNA: TGTGCCAGCAGCCGCATTATAGGGGCCTTCAACTATGGCTACACCTTC. This sequence encodes CASSRIIGAFNYGYTF.